The 6 T cell receptor beta chains in this list originate from one sample, sequenced in a study of cytomegalovirus exposure and HLA in healthy donors. Vbeta (60) and Jbeta (13) primers were used in the PCR. Clones were read by immunoSEQ multiplex PCR, and TCRdb kept only the in-frame ones, dropping some. Recorded for this sample: about 42,000 clones. Sequenced sample: PBMCs. These receptors all stem from a man between 25 and 39 years old in good health and CMV-seronegative.

A note on this clone: Sequence at one end of the junction differs from germline and may be a read error. The sample contains more than one DNA sequence encoding this CDR3. V usage is TRBV6-5 and J usage is TRBJ1-6, with TRBD1 matching over 9 bases. The CDR3 spans 15 residues. CDR1 and CDR2 (germline): MNHEY, SVGAGI. The CDR3 nucleotides are TGTGCCAGCAGGTTGGGACAGGGATTTAGTTCACCCCTACACTTT. Translating gives CASRLGQGFSSPLHF.

The chain combines TRBV6-4 with TRBJ2-3; D is ambiguous. Trimming cost V 4 bases and J 1 base, with 9 bases left between them. CDR3 length equals 14 residues. The germline gives CDR1 MRHNA, CDR2 SNTAGT. The CDR3 region has the DNA TGTGCCAGCAGTGCCCTCCCGGGCACAGATACGCAGTATTTT. This encodes CASSALPGTDTQYF.

The V gene is TRBV5-6, the J gene TRBJ2-7; 8 nucleotides align to TRBD2. Trimming cost V 4 bases and J 3 bases; bases outside gene matches: 9. Per germline, CDR1 SGHDT and CDR2 YYEEEE. The CDR3 length is 15 residues. CDR3 sequence reads: CASSLGPAGVYEQYF. The CDR3 nucleotides are TGTGCCAGCAGCCTCGGGCCAGCGGGAGTCTACGAGCAGTACTTC.

The chain joins TRBV2 to TRBJ2-1; D is possibly TRBD2 (6 bases). The CDR3 spans 15 residues. Germline CDR1 SNHLY, CDR2 FYNNEI. The germline V and J ends were trimmed by 3 bases and 4 bases, with 13 bases remaining between them. Here the CDR3 reads CASSDVLAPYNEQFF. DNA for the CDR3: TGTGCCAGCAGTGATGTGCTAGCGCCATACAATGAGCAGTTCTTC.

This sequence joins TRBV15 and TRBJ2-7, with TRBD1 matching 7 bases. The CDR3 totals 15 residues. V shed 5 bases and J 2 bases; nucleotides not matched to a gene: 9. From germline, CDR1 is LNHNV and CDR2 YYDKDF (reference sequence). Here the CDR3 reads CATSPEDRSTYEQYF. The CDR3 DNA reads TGTGCCACCAGCCCTGAGGACAGGTCGACCTACGAGCAGTACTTC.

The gene calls are TRBV18 and TRBJ2-5; 8 bases agree with TRBD2. V was clipped by 6 bases and J by 5 bases; unmatched bases: 5. From germline, CDR1 is KGHSH and CDR2 LQKENI. The CDR3 contains 13 residues. The CDR3 bases are TGTGCCAGCTCCCCGGGGGGGATGGAGACCCAGTACTTC. Amino acid sequence: CASSPGGMETQYF.